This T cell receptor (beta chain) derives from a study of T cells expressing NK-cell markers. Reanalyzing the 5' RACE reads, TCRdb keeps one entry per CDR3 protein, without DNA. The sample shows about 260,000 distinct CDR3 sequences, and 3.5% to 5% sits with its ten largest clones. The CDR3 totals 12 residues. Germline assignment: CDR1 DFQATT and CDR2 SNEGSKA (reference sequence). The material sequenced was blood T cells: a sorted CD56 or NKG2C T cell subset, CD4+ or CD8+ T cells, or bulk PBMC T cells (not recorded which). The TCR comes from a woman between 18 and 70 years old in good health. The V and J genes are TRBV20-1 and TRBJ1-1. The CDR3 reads CSARDLRNGAFF.